This T cell receptor beta chain was retrieved from a study of early stage breast cancer tumors. For the study at large: About 80% of the 16 invasive tumors were ER+, PR+ and HER2-. Study results and caveats: Tumors had 2 to 3-fold higher T cell density than normal breast. Blood repertoires resembled normal breast more than tumor. Chain pairing and CD4, CD8 or FOXP3 expression were not captured.

Here immunoSEQ multiplex PCR was the method, and the copy in TCRdb shows in-frame clones only, minus some. The sample yields 25,000 to 30,000 clones, roughly 50% seen once. Between the trimmed V and J ends, which lost 2 bases and 5 bases, there was a span of 6 bases. Germline V gene sequence: CDR1 MRHNA, CDR2 SNTAGT. The CDR3 contains 12 residues. Concerning this clone itself: Its antigen is unidentified.

The receptor was derived from a person in their fifties with breast cancer. Sequencing input: breast tumor tissue. The chain has TRBV6-4 and TRBJ1-2; D possibly corresponds to TRBD1 (5 bases). Here the CDR3 DNA reads TGTGCCAGCAGTGACGGGGGGTATGGCTACACCTTC. It yields the protein CASSDGGYGYTF.